This TCR beta chain is drawn from a study of T cell changes during pregnancy in multiple sclerosis. The germline V gene encodes CDR1 LNHDA and CDR2 SQIVND (reference sequence). There are 18 residues in the CDR3. Trimming shortened V by 0 bases and J by 3 bases, and 18 bases separated the two germline ends. Generated by immunoSEQ multiplex PCR, the TCRdb table keeps only in-frame clones and is missing some. The sample records nearly 110,000 clones, roughly nine tenths being singletons. The chain is built from TRBV19 and TRBJ1-5, with a weak D call TRBD1 (5 bases). The receptor was isolated from a female donor with multiple sclerosis, enrolled in a pregnancy study. The specimen comprised peripheral blood, sampled before pregnancy. This CDR3 reads CASSIDLEGAGNNQPQHF. The CDR3 nucleotides are TGTGCCAGTAGTATAGATCTTGAAGGGGCCGGTAACAATCAGCCCCAGCATTTT. Full variable domain (missing parts from reference TRBV19 and TRBJ1-5): DGGITQSPKYLFRKEGQNVTLSCEQNLNHDAMYWYRQDPGQGLRLIYYSQIVNDFQKGDIAEGYSVSREKKESFPLTVTSAQKNPTAFYLCASSIDLEGAGNNQPQHFGDGTRLSIL.